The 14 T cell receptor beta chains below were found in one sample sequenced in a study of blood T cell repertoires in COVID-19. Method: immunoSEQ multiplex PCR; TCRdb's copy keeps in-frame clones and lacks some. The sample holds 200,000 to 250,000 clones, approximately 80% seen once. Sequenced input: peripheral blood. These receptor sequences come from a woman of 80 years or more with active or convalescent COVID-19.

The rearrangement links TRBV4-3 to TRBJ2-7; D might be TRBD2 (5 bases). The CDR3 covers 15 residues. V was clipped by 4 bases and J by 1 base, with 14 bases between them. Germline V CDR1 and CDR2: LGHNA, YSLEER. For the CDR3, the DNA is TGCGCCAGCAGCCGAACACTAGGGAGTTCCTACGAGCAGTACTTC. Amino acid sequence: CASSRTLGSSYEQYF.

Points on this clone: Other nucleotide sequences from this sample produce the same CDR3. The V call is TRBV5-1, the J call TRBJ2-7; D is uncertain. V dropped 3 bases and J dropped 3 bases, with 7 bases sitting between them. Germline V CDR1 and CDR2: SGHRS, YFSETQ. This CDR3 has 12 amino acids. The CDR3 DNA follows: TGCGCCAGCAGCTCTCCCAGCTACGAGCAGTACTTC. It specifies CASSSPSYEQYF.

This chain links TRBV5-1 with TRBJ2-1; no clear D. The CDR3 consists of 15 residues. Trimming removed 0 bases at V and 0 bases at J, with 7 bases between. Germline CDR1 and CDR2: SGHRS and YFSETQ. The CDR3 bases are TGCGCCAGCAGCTTGGGACAAAACTCCTACAATGAGCAGTTCTTC. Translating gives CASSLGQNSYNEQFF.

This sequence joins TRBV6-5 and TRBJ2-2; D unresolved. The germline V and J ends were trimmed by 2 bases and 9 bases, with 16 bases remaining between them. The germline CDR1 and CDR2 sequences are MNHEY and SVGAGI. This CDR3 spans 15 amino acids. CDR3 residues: CASSYVKRSPRELFF. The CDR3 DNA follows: TGTGCCAGCAGTTACGTGAAGCGCTCACCTCGGGAGCTGTTTTTT.

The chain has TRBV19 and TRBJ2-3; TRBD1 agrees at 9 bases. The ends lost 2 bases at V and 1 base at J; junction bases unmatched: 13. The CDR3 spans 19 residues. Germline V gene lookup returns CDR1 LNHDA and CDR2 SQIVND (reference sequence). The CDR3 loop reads CASSIIGQGKPTGTDTQYF. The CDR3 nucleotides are TGTGCCAGTAGTATAATTGGACAGGGGAAACCCACTGGCACAGATACGCAGTATTTT.

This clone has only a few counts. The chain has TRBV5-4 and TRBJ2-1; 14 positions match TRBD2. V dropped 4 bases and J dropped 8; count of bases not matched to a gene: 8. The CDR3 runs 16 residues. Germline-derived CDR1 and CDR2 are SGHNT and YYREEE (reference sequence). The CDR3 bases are TGTGCCAGCAGCATCAGACTAGCGGGAGGGCCAGATGAGCAGTTCTTC. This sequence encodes CASSIRLAGGPDEQFF.

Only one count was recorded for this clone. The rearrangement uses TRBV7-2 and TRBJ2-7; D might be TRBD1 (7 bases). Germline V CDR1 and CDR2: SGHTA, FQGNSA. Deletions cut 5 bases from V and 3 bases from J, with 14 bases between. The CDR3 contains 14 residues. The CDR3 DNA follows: TGTGCCAGCAGCCGGCAGGGGGGCAGCTACGAGCAGTACTTC. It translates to CASSRQGGSYEQYF.

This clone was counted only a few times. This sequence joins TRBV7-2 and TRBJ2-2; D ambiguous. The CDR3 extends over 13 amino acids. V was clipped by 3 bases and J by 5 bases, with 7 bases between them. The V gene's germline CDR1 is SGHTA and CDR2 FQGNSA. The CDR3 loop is CASSFYMTGELFF. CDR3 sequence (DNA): TGTGCCAGCAGCTTTTACATGACCGGGGAGCTGTTTTTT.

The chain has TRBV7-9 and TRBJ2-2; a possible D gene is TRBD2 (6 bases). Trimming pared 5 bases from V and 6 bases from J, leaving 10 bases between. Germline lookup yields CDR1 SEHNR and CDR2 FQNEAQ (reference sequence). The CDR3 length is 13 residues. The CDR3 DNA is TGTGCCAGCAGCCGGCGGGGCGCCGGGGAGCTGTTTTTT. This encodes CASSRRGAGELFF.

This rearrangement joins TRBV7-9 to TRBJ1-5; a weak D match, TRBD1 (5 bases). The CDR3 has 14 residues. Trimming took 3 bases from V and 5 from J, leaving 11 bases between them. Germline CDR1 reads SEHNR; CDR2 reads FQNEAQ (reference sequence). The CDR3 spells CASSFSGLYQPQHF. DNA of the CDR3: TGTGCCAGCAGCTTCTCAGGGTTGTATCAGCCCCAGCATTTT.

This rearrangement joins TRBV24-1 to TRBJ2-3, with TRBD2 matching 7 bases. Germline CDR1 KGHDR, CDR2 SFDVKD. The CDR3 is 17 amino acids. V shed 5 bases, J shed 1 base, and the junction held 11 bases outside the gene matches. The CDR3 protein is CATSAAGRGYGTDTQYF. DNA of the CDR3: TGTGCCACCAGTGCCGCAGGGAGGGGCTACGGCACAGATACGCAGTATTTT.

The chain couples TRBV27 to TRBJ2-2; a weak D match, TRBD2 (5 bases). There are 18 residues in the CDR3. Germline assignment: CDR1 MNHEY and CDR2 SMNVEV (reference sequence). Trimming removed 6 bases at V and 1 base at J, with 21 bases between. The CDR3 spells CASRVYPLLGLNTGELFF. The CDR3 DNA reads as TGTGCCAGCAGAGTTTACCCACTACTAGGGCTGAACACCGGGGAGCTGTTTTTT.

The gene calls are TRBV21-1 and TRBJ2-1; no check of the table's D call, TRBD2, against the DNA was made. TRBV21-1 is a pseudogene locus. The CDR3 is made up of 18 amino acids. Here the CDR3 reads CASTSRTGTSESYNEQFF. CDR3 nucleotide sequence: TGTGCCAGCACGAGCAGGACCGGGACTAGCGAGTCCTACAATGAGCAGTTCTTC.

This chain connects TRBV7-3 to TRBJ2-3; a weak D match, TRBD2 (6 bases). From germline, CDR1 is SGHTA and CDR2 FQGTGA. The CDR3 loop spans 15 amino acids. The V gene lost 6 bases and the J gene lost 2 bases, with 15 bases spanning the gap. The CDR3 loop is CASSLNGLSTDTQYF. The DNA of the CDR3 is TGTGCCAGCAGTTTGAATGGACTATCCACAGATACGCAGTATTTT.